The rows below give T cell receptor beta chains drawn from one sample of a study of blood T cell repertoires in COVID-19. Assay used: immunoSEQ multiplex PCR; TCRdb lists only in-frame clones, some missing. The table has about 160,000 clones, around 90% seen once. Sample: peripheral blood. Receptors were obtained from a woman aged 55-70 years with active or convalescent COVID-19. Each CDR3 is given with its conserved first and last residue. Each record gives: CDR3 protein, CDR3 DNA, V gene, D gene, clone size, J gene. The D gene is left open where the match is weak. Where a row states a size, it is once, few, many or the class of an expanded clone; other rows omit it.

CATSRDWQGKGETQYF TGTGCCACCAGCAGAGATTGGCAGGGCAAGGGAGAGACCCAGTACTTC TRBV15 NA NA TRBJ2-5
CAMGGASSYNEQFF TGTGCCATGGGCGGGGCTAGCTCCTACAATGAGCAGTTCTTC TRBV10-3 NA NA TRBJ2-1
CASSLVGPYNEQFF TGCGCCAGCAGCTTGGTTGGGCCCTACAATGAGCAGTTCTTC TRBV5-1 NA NA TRBJ2-1
CASSTRQGYEQYF TGTGCCAGCAGTACCCGACAGGGTTACGAGCAGTACTTC TRBV12-3/TRBV12-4 TRBD1 NA TRBJ2-7
CASTMSGNGEQFF TGCGCCAGCACCATGTCAGGGAATGGTGAGCAGTTCTTC TRBV5-1 NA few TRBJ2-1
CSVENRGLGYTF TGCAGCGTTGAAAACAGGGGGCTTGGCTACACCTTC TRBV29-1 TRBD1 NA TRBJ1-2
CASSPLNENIQYF TGCGCCAGCAGTCCACTCAATGAAAACATTCAGTACTTC TRBV5-1 NA NA TRBJ2-4
CASSRGGSTYEQYF TGTGCCAGCAGCCGGGGGGGGTCTACCTACGAGCAGTACTTC TRBV7-2 TRBD2 once TRBJ2-7
CASRGDGNQPQHF TGTGCCAGCCGGGGAGACGGCAATCAGCCCCAGCATTTT TRBV18 NA NA TRBJ1-5
CASLGASGKNIQYF TGTGCCAGCCTGGGCGCTAGCGGCAAAAACATTCAGTACTTC TRBV2 TRBD2 NA TRBJ2-4
CASSQEERGNTDTQYF TGCGCCAGCAGCCAAGAAGAGCGGGGGAACACAGATACGCAGTATTTT TRBV4-3 TRBD2 NA TRBJ2-3
CASSQDGSQPQHF TGTGCCAGCAGCCAAGATGGTAGTCAGCCCCAGCATTTT TRBV3-1/TRBV3-2 NA NA TRBJ1-5
CASLTTPNGSPAFF TGCGCCAGCCTTACCACCCCGAACGGGTCGCCAGCTTTCTTT TRBV5-1 NA NA TRBJ1-1
CASSLGGGGLGTEAFF TGTGCCAGCAGCTTAGGGGGCGGGGGTTTGGGCACTGAAGCTTTCTTT TRBV7-9 NA NA TRBJ1-1
CASSSRGKETQYF TGTGCCAGCAGCTCCAGGGGGAAGGAGACCCAGTACTTC TRBV11-3 TRBD1 NA TRBJ2-5
CASSLQASGETQYF TGTGCCAGCAGCTTACAGGCTTCTGGGGAGACCCAGTACTTC TRBV7-2 NA NA TRBJ2-5
CSAVVEGRNYGYTF TGCAGCGCTGTCGTGGAGGGGCGGAACTATGGCTACACCTTC TRBV29-1 NA few TRBJ1-2
CATSDRGTGVPGELFF TGTGCCACCAGTGACCGAGGGACAGGGGTCCCCGGGGAGCTGTTTTTT TRBV24-1 TRBD1 NA TRBJ2-2
CASSPDGARPEAFF TGTGCCAGCAGCCCTGATGGGGCTCGGCCTGAAGCTTTCTTT TRBV7-2 NA NA TRBJ1-1
CASSPTGNSGNTIYF TGTGCCAGCTCCCCTACAGGAAACTCTGGAAACACCATATATTTT TRBV18 NA once TRBJ1-3
CASSGPKSRNEQFF TGTGCCAGCAGTGGGCCGAAGAGTAGGAATGAGCAGTTCTTC TRBV28 NA few TRBJ2-1
CASSQNLSPGVAYGYTF TGCGCCAGCAGCCAAAATTTGAGCCCAGGGGTGGCCTATGGCTACACCTTC TRBV4-3 NA NA TRBJ1-2
CAWSVHGGTDTQYF TGTGCCTGGAGTGTACACGGGGGCACAGATACGCAGTATTTT TRBV30 NA NA TRBJ2-3
CASSLAMNTEAFF TGTGCCAGCAGTTTAGCTATGAACACTGAAGCTTTCTTT TRBV12-3/TRBV12-4 NA once TRBJ1-1
CASNSQGQGGNQPQHF TGTGCCAGTAATTCACAGGGCCAGGGGGGCAATCAGCCCCAGCATTTT TRBV19 TRBD1 NA TRBJ1-5
CASPPRRQGAYGYTF TGTGCCAGCCCGCCCCGAAGACAGGGGGCTTATGGCTACACCTTC TRBV6-5 TRBD1 NA TRBJ1-2
CASSPGGGNTEAFF TGTGCCAGCTCACCCGGGGGGGGGAACACTGAAGCTTTCTTT TRBV18 NA NA TRBJ1-1
CASSLALGGPDTQYF TGTGCCAGCAGCTTAGCACTGGGGGGTCCAGATACGCAGTATTTT TRBV13 NA NA TRBJ2-3
CSVERRDYGYTF TGCAGCGTTGAGCGACGGGACTATGGCTACACCTTC TRBV29-1 NA NA TRBJ1-2
CASKEREGFTDTQYF TGTGCCAGCAAGGAGCGGGAGGGATTCACAGATACGCAGTATTTT TRBV2 TRBD2 NA TRBJ2-3
CAISKDRSYEQYF TGTGCCATCAGTAAGGACAGGTCTTACGAGCAGTACTTC TRBV10-3 TRBD1 NA TRBJ2-7
CASSYVRGVEQYF TGTGCCAGCAGTTACGTCAGGGGCGTCGAGCAGTACTTC TRBV6-2/TRBV6-3 NA NA TRBJ2-7
CASSTVEGANQPQHF TGTGCCAGTAGTACCGTCGAAGGAGCTAATCAGCCCCAGCATTTT TRBV19 NA NA TRBJ1-5
CASTFQTTNTEAFF TGTGCCAGCACTTTCCAAACAACGAACACTGAAGCTTTCTTT TRBV6-5 NA NA TRBJ1-1
CASSLSGQSNTEAFF TGCGCCAGCAGCCTGTCGGGACAGTCGAACACTGAAGCTTTCTTT TRBV5-1 TRBD1 NA TRBJ1-1
CASSGGGAKNQPQHF TGCGCCAGCAGTGGGGGTGGGGCAAAGAATCAGCCCCAGCATTTT TRBV10-1 NA NA TRBJ1-5
CASSLDLQTQYF TGTGCCAGCAGCTTAGATCTACAGACCCAGTACTTC TRBV11-2 NA once TRBJ2-5